This T cell receptor (beta chain) was recorded in a study of blood T cell repertoires in COVID-19. Study-level background: The samples span acute and convalescent COVID-19 from the United States, Italy and Spain.

Using immunoSEQ multiplex PCR, the repertoire was profiled, and TCRdb retains in-frame clones only, with some absent. The sample yields some 150,000 clones, almost 80% seen once. The germline V and J ends were trimmed by 0 bases and 0 bases, with 9 bases remaining between them. The CDR3 extends over 16 amino acids. CDR1 SGDLS and CDR2 YYNGEE come from the germline V gene. Sequencing input: peripheral blood. V usage is TRBV9 and J usage is TRBJ2-2; D unclear. The source of this sequence is a middle-aged man with active or convalescent COVID-19. CDR3 sequence: CASSVVPDPNTGELFF. CDR3 DNA: TGTGCCAGCAGCGTAGTTCCAGATCCGAACACCGGGGAGCTGTTTTTT.